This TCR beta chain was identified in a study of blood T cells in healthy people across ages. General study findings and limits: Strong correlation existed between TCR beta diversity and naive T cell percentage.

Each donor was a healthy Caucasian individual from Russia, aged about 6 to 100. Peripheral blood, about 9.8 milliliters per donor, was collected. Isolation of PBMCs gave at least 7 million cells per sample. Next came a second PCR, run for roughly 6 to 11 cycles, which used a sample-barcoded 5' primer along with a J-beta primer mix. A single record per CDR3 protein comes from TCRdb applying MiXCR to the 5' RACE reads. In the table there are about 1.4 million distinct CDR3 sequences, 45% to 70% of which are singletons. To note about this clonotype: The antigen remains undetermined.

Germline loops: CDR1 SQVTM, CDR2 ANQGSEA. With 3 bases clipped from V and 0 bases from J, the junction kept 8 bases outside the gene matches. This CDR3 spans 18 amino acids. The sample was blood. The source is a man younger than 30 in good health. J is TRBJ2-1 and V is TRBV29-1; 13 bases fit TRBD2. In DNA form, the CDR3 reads TGCAGCGTTGAGGGACTAGCGGGACCCAAAAGCTCCTACAATGAGCAGTTCTTC. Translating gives CSVEGLAGPKSSYNEQFF.